This T cell receptor (beta chain) was identified during a study of T cells in Graves' hyperthyroidism and ophthalmopathy. Amplified regions were TCR beta CDR3 sequences from RNA transcripts. Carried out on the TCR CDR3, a first-round RT-PCR used the HTBI primer set. TCRdb reprocessed the multiplex PCR reads via MiXCR and lists one record per CDR3 protein. The sample consists of 400,000 to 600,000 distinct CDR3 sequences, around 21% of them appearing once. Germline V gene sequence: CDR1 SGHAT, CDR2 FQNNGV. CDR3 size: 14 residues. Trimming cost V 5 bases and J 2 bases, with 12 bases left between them. This clonotype was observed at least ten times.

The V gene is TRBV11-2, the J gene TRBJ2-5; D is ambiguous. This clonotype was sampled from a man between 18 and 29 years old with Graves' hyperthyroidism. The material sequenced was blood. CDR3 sequence reads: CASSRLFKQETQYF. Written as DNA, the CDR3 is TGTGCCAGCAGCAGGCTTTTTAAACAAGAGACCCAGTACTTC.